This T cell receptor (beta chain) was identified in a study of cytomegalovirus exposure and HLA in healthy donors. The junction had 0 bases not matched to a gene; V was cut back by 5 bases and J by 1 base. Per the germline V gene, CDR1 is MNHEY and CDR2 is SVGAGI. This CDR3 region has 15 residues. Study-level findings and limits: According to a subsequent analysis, TCR clusters identified in the first cohort showed a tendency to co-occur across the roughly 120 validation repertoires.

Assay: immunoSEQ multiplex PCR; the TCRdb copy retains only in-frame clones and omits some. Of 150,000 to 200,000 clones detected, 84% appear once; the ten largest clones hold roughly a tenth. This clone was counted between two and nine times. Its target is not known. Sequenced input: PBMCs. The receptor comes from a man aged 25-45 years in good health and CMV-seropositive. The V gene is TRBV6-5, the J gene TRBJ2-2; TRBD2 matches at 11 bases. DNA of the CDR3: TGTGCCAGCAGTGGACTAGCGGGGAACACCGGGGAGCTGTTTTTT. Its translation: CASSGLAGNTGELFF.